The 19 T cell receptor beta chains below come from one sample, sequenced in a study of T-cell reconstitution after alpha-beta-depleted transplantation in children. The authors prepared the TCRbeta library with unique molecular identifiers. TCRdb re-called the PCR reads with MiXCR, one entry per CDR3 protein. The sample carries a few hundred thousand distinct CDR3 sequences, under 15% recorded once. This specimen consisted of PBMCs from the stem cell graft donor, obtained from the stem cell graft. These receptors were taken from a human donor who donated a stem cell graft to a child with combined immunodeficiency.

This clonotype was recorded a few times. The chain links TRBV6-1 to TRBJ2-3, with D perhaps assigned TRBD1 or TRBD2 (5 bases each). CDR1 MNHNS and CDR2 SASEGT come from the germline V gene. Trimming pared 6 bases from V and 3 bases from J, leaving 13 bases between. The CDR3 contains 14 residues. The DNA for the CDR3 is TGTGCCAGCAGACTTCCGGGACGAACAGATACGCAGTATTTT. Translating it yields CASRLPGRTDTQYF.

The sample holds a few counts of this clonotype. V usage is TRBV5-1 and J usage is TRBJ2-1, with D perhaps being TRBD1 or TRBD2 (6 bases each). The ends were cut back, 4 bases at V and 5 bases at J, with 19 bases in the middle. The CDR3 is made up of 16 amino acids. Germline CDR1 is SGHRS and CDR2 is YFSETQ. The CDR3 region is CASSLVMGGQNNEQFF. The CDR3 DNA sequence: TGCGCCAGCAGCCTGGTGATGGGGGGACAAAACAATGAGCAGTTCTTC.

V usage is TRBV4-2 and J usage is TRBJ2-3, with 8 positions matching TRBD2. V was pared by 1 base and J by 7 bases, with 10 bases of the junction left unmatched. The CDR3 loop spans 16 amino acids. CDR1 is LGHNA and CDR2 is YNFKEQ in the germline V gene. This CDR3 reads CASSQGAGEGVNTQYF. For the CDR3, the DNA is TGTGCCAGCAGCCAAGGAGCGGGGGAGGGAGTAAATACGCAGTATTTT.

This clonotype was seen a handful of times. The rearrangement links TRBV7-2 to TRBJ2-7, with D possibly called TRBD1 or TRBD2 (5 bases each). Per germline, CDR1 SGHTA and CDR2 FQGNSA. Trimming left V 1 base short and J 3 bases short, with 13 bases between. The length of the CDR3 is 15 residues. CDR3 sequence: CASSLGGTNYYEQYF. Written as DNA, the CDR3 is TGTGCCAGCAGCTTAGGGGGGACCAACTACTACGAGCAGTACTTC.

The V call is TRBV5-1, the J call TRBJ2-5, with D maybe TRBD2 (6 bases). Germline V gene sequence: CDR1 SGHRS, CDR2 YFSETQ. V dropped 5 bases and J dropped 6 bases, with 20 bases sitting between them. The CDR3 spans 15 residues. In DNA, the CDR3 is TGCGCCAGCAGTCCGGTAGGAGGGGTGGTCAAGACCCAGTACTTC. This translates into CASSPVGGVVKTQYF.

This clonotype was picked up a small number of times. The gene calls are TRBV6-5 and TRBJ1-2; D may be TRBD1 (6 bases). V lost 5 bases, J lost 5 bases, and 9 bases lay in between. From germline, CDR1 is MNHEY and CDR2 SVGAGI. The CDR3 totals 12 residues. CDR3 sequence reads: CASSNRVYGYTF. The CDR3, as DNA: TGTGCCAGCAGTAACAGGGTGTATGGCTACACCTTC.

This clonotype turned up a few times. The chain is built from TRBV7-9 and TRBJ2-3; 11 nucleotides align to TRBD1. The CDR3 spans 14 residues. J was trimmed by 6 bases and V by 5 bases; bases with no gene match: 4. The germline gives CDR1 SEHNR, CDR2 FQNEAQ (reference sequence). CDR3 sequence: CASSRGQGADTQYF. The CDR3 nucleotides are TGTGCCAGCAGCCGTGGACAGGGGGCGGATACGCAGTATTTT.

Ten or more counts support this clonotype. J is TRBJ1-1 and V is TRBV5-1; 9 bases agree with TRBD1. This CDR3 comprises 15 residues. V lost 0 bases and J lost 6; bases outside the gene matches: 6. Germline CDR1 SGHRS, CDR2 YFSETQ. The CDR3: CASSLAWDRVPEAFF. DNA for the CDR3: TGCGCCAGCAGCTTGGCCTGGGACAGGGTCCCTGAAGCTTTCTTT.

This clonotype was observed a handful of times. The chain recombines TRBV20-1 with TRBJ2-7; tentative D call: TRBD1 (5 bases). The CDR3 loop spans 13 amino acids. The V end was cut by 2 bases, the J end by 1 base, with 9 bases between. CDR1 and CDR2 (germline): DFQATT, SNEGSKA (reference sequence). In nucleotides, the CDR3 is TGCAGTGCTAGAAAGACAGATTCCTACGAGCAGTACTTC. Translated: CSARKTDSYEQYF.

The V and J genes are TRBV5-5 and TRBJ2-3; 10 nucleotides agree with TRBD2. Germline values: CDR1 SGHKS, CDR2 YYEKEE (reference sequence). CDR3 length equals 16 residues. The trim removed 2 bases at V and 2 bases at J, leaving 5 bases unmatched. CDR3 protein: CASSLGTSDITDTQYF. In nucleotides, the CDR3 is TGTGCCAGCAGCTTAGGGACTAGCGATATCACAGATACGCAGTATTTT.

The CDR3 bases are TGTGCCAGCAGCACCAAGCGGGCCGGCACAGATACGCAGTATTTT. Translated, it gives CASSTKRAGTDTQYF. The rearrangement joins TRBV6-1 to TRBJ2-3, with a possible D match to TRBD2 (6 bases). Trimming removed 6 bases from V and 1 base from J, with 14 bases in between. The V gene's germline CDR1 is MNHNS and CDR2 SASEGT. The CDR3 runs 15 residues.

The rearrangement uses TRBV5-1 and TRBJ1-4; 7 bases match TRBD1. CDR3 length: 16 amino acids. V was clipped by 0 bases and J by 6 bases; unmatched bases: 8. Germline CDR1 and CDR2: SGHRS and YFSETQ. The CDR3 sequence: CASSLGDRASDEKLFF. CDR3 nucleotides: TGCGCCAGCAGCTTGGGAGACAGGGCATCCGATGAAAAACTGTTTTTT.

The rearrangement uses TRBV18 and TRBJ2-7; D remains ambiguous. Germline loops: CDR1 KGHSH, CDR2 LQKENI. The CDR3 consists of 15 residues. V was pared by 3 bases and J by 1 base, with 13 bases between. CDR3 amino acids: CASSPPSGSSYEQYF. In DNA, the CDR3 is TGTGCCAGCTCACCCCCGTCCGGCAGTTCCTACGAGCAGTACTTC.

About this clonotype itself: The CDR3 ends on some other residue instead of the conserved phenylalanine or tryptophan, so this is likely a read error. The chain carries TRBV27 and TRBJ1-3; unclear D gene. This CDR3 has 12 residues. Per the germline V gene, CDR1 is MNHEY and CDR2 is SMNVEV (reference sequence). The ends were cut back, 5 bases at V and 7 bases at J, with 9 bases in the middle. CDR3 bases: TGTGCCAGCAGTGGAGGAGGGAACACCATATATTCT. Translating gives CASSGGGNTIYS.

This clonotype was observed many times. The V and J genes are TRBV12-3 or TRBV12-4 and TRBJ2-5; possibly TRBD1 for D (5 bases). The CDR3 consists of 13 residues. V was shortened by 4 bases and J by 5 bases, with 11 bases between the two germline ends. The chain's CDR3 is CASSWTTRETQYF. CDR3 in DNA: TGTGCCAGCAGTTGGACAACGAGGGAGACCCAGTACTTC.

Many counts were recorded for this clonotype. The chain uses TRBV5-1 and TRBJ1-1, with 9 bases matching TRBD1. The V segment lost 2 bases and the J segment 6 bases; nucleotides outside the gene matches: 14. The CDR3 length is 17 residues. Germline assignment: CDR1 SGHRS and CDR2 YFSETQ. The CDR3 nucleotides read TGCGCCAGCAGCTTTGGGCCGGCCGGGACAGGGTCACCTGAAGCTTTCTTT. Its protein product is CASSFGPAGTGSPEAFF.

This clonotype appeared a few times. The V and J genes are TRBV7-6 and TRBJ2-7, with 9 bases identical to TRBD2. J lost 5 bases, V lost 1 base, and 9 bases had no gene match. The length of the CDR3 is 16 residues. The V gene's germline CDR1 is SGHVS and CDR2 FNYEAQ. The CDR3 region has the DNA TGTGCCAGCAGCTTAGACGGCGGGGGGGCCTGGAACGAGCAGTACTTC. Protein product: CASSLDGGGAWNEQYF.

This clonotype was seen ten or more times. The V and J genes are TRBV12-3 or TRBV12-4 and TRBJ2-7, with D possibly being TRBD1 (6 bases). The CDR3 extends over 14 amino acids. The V and J ends lost 6 bases and 4 bases respectively, with 16 bases between them. The CDR3 nucleotides read TGTGCCAGCAGCCCGCCGGGACATGTATACGAGCAGTACTTC. Protein: CASSPPGHVYEQYF.

This clonotype was found many times. This rearrangement joins TRBV15 to TRBJ2-5; 7 bases agree with TRBD2. Germline lookup yields CDR1 LNHNV and CDR2 YYDKDF (reference sequence). V was clipped by 0 bases and J by 3 bases; unmatched bases: 1. The CDR3 has 14 amino acids. CDR3 amino acids: CATSRDRGEETQYF. CDR3 in DNA: TGTGCCACCAGCAGAGATCGGGGGGAAGAGACCCAGTACTTC.